Below, 6 T cell receptor beta chains from the same sample are listed, as sequenced in a study of blood T cells in healthy people across ages. Alongside a J-beta primer mix, a sample-barcoded 5' primer served in a second PCR lasting 7 to 11 cycles. MiXCR was run by TCRdb on the 5' RACE reads, yielding one entry per CDR3 protein. The sample shows hundreds of thousands of distinct CDR3 sequences, 56% of them seen only once. The material sequenced was blood. The receptors shown here come from a man in his forties in good health.

CDR3: CASTKAGGVYEQYF. In DNA form, the CDR3 reads TGTGCCAGCACGAAAGCGGGAGGTGTCTACGAGCAGTACTTC. The rearrangement links TRBV27 to TRBJ2-7; 9 bases map to TRBD2. The CDR3 is 14 residues long. Germline CDR1 and CDR2: MNHEY and SMNVEV (reference sequence). V gave up 7 bases and J gave up 3 bases; unmatched junction bases: 7.

This clonotype came up once. J is TRBJ1-1 and V is TRBV6-6; no definite D call. The CDR3 is made up of 16 amino acids. V lost 2 bases, J lost 0 bases, and 13 bases lay in between. CDR1 and CDR2 (germline): MNHNY, SVGAGI (reference sequence). The CDR3 protein is CASSYPTDGLNTEAFF. The DNA of the CDR3 is TGTGCCAGCAGTTACCCAACGGACGGATTGAACACTGAAGCTTTCTTT.

The rearrangement links TRBV28 to TRBJ2-3; D not certain. Per the germline V gene, CDR1 is MDHEN and CDR2 is SYDVKM. V lost 8 bases to trimming and J lost 4 bases, with 16 bases between them. This CDR3 comprises 14 residues. The CDR3 bases are TGTGCCAGCTCTAAGCACGGTTCCCCAGATACGCAGTATTTT. It specifies CASSKHGSPDTQYF.

The V gene is TRBV4-2, the J gene TRBJ2-3; D is possibly TRBD1 (6 bases). CDR1 and CDR2 from the germline V gene are LGHNA and YNFKEQ. CDR3 length equals 16 residues. Trimming removed 0 bases at V and 6 bases at J, with 16 bases between. The CDR3 reads CASSQDIGGGGDTQYF. Written as DNA, the CDR3 is TGTGCCAGCAGCCAAGATATAGGTGGGGGCGGGGATACGCAGTATTTT.

The chain joins TRBV12-3 or TRBV12-4 to TRBJ1-4; TRBD1 matches at 7 bases. The CDR3 covers 15 residues. V lost 7 bases and J lost 5; bases outside the gene matches: 10. The CDR3 DNA reads TGTGCCAGCACGTCACTGACAGGGAGGAATGAAAAACTGTTTTTT. It codes for CASTSLTGRNEKLFF.

The chain is built from TRBV20-1 and TRBJ2-4; D perhaps matches TRBD1 (6 bases). TRBJ2-7 matches the DNA end more closely, so the J call is doubtful. Per germline, CDR1 DFQATT and CDR2 SNEGSKA (reference sequence). This CDR3 region has 12 residues. The CDR3 here is CSALQGDYEQYF. The CDR3 DNA reads TGCAGTGCTCTACAGGGAGACTACGAGCAGTACTTC.